This passage covers 11 T cell receptor beta chains from one sample sequenced in a study of T-cell reconstitution after alpha-beta-depleted transplantation in children. Unique molecular identifiers featured in how the TCRbeta library was prepared. TCRdb called the PCR reads again in MiXCR, with one record for every CDR3 protein. The sample carries hundreds of thousands of distinct CDR3 sequences, 13% recorded once. The material sequenced was PBMCs, mostly from graft donor cells, taken 360 days after TCRalphabeta/CD19-depleted stem cell transplant. These receptors all stem from a male patient younger than 18 who had a stem cell transplant for acute myeloid leukemia, so the T cells may come from the graft donor.

This clonotype was counted ten times or more. The chain has TRBV12-3 or TRBV12-4 and TRBJ2-7, with a weak D call TRBD1 (6 bases). V was pared by 5 bases and J by 2 bases, with 16 bases between. This CDR3 comprises 15 residues. CDR3 sequence (DNA): TGTGCCAGCAGTGTACCGACAGGCACCCCCTACGAGCAGTACTTC. The encoded protein is CASSVPTGTPYEQYF.

Concerning this clonotype: Germline and junction disagree at one end, which may indicate a read error. V and J are TRBV12-3 or TRBV12-4 and TRBJ2-2; 10 bases align to TRBD2. This CDR3 has 14 residues. The CDR3 coding sequence is TGTGCCAGCAGTCTAGCGGGGGCGGCCGGGGAGCTGTTTTTT. The encoded protein is CASSLAGAAGELFF.

The rearrangement links TRBV7-2 to TRBJ2-1; D not certain. V was shortened by 5 bases and J by 12 bases, with 20 bases between the two germline ends. The CDR3 length is 14 residues. Germline V gives CDR1 SGHTA, CDR2 FQGNSA. The CDR3 nucleotides read TGTGCCAGCAGCCCAGCCCTTAACGGTCGGTGGCAGTTCTTC. Its translation is CASSPALNGRWQFF.

The chain carries TRBV19 and TRBJ2-2, with 8 nucleotides matching TRBD2. This CDR3 is built from 17 residues. Germline V gene data show CDR1 as LNHDA and CDR2 as SQIVND (reference sequence). V gave up 3 bases and J gave up 2 bases; unmatched junction bases: 8. The chain's CDR3 is CASSIGAGGPNTGELFF. The CDR3 DNA reads as TGTGCCAGTAGTATCGGGGCGGGAGGACCTAACACCGGGGAGCTGTTTTTT.

This clonotype was detected ten times or more. This chain links TRBV12-3 or TRBV12-4 with TRBJ2-2; TRBD2 might be the D (5 bases). V was cut by 3 bases and J by 0 bases, with 8 bases left in between. The CDR3 totals 15 residues. The CDR3 here is CASSLEVANTGELFF. The CDR3 region has the DNA TGTGCCAGCAGTTTGGAGGTTGCGAACACCGGGGAGCTGTTTTTT.

This clonotype showed up many times. The V gene is TRBV7-2, the J gene TRBJ2-3; TRBD2 matches 11 bases. V shed 5 bases, J shed 5 bases, and the junction held 6 bases outside the gene matches. CDR3 length: 15 residues. Germline loops: CDR1 SGHTA, CDR2 FQGNSA. CDR3 DNA: TGTGCCAGCAGCCCCCTAGCGGGAGGAAGAGATACGCAGTATTTT. Protein: CASSPLAGGRDTQYF.

The rearrangement uses TRBV12-3 or TRBV12-4 and TRBJ2-1, with TRBD2 matching 10 bases. V was clipped by 6 bases and J by 8 bases; unmatched bases: 10. This CDR3 comprises 15 residues. The CDR3 DNA is TGTGCCAGCAGCCTAGGGCGACTAGCGGGCCATGAGCAGTTCTTC. Residues: CASSLGRLAGHEQFF.

This chain links TRBV14 with TRBJ2-7; unclear D gene. CDR3 length: 12 residues. Germline V CDR1 and CDR2: SGHDN, FVKESK. Trimming left V 2 bases short and J 7 bases short, with 9 bases between. The CDR3 loop reads CASSQSYREQYF. In nucleotides, the CDR3 is TGTGCCAGCAGCCAATCATATCGGGAGCAGTACTTC.

This chain joins TRBV4-3 and TRBJ2-1; the match to TRBD2 covers 7 bases. The germline CDR1 and CDR2 sequences are LGHNA and YSLEER. The CDR3 covers 16 residues. Trimming at V came to 0 bases and at J to 8 bases, leaving 10 bases not matched to a gene. CDR3 nucleotides: TGCGCCAGCAGCCAAGACGGCGGGAGTAGGGTCCATGAGCAGTTCTTC. Its translation: CASSQDGGSRVHEQFF.

The chain is built from TRBV7-3 and TRBJ2-1, with 16 bases matching TRBD2. J gave up 7 bases and V 4 bases, and 4 bases lay outside the gene matches. Germline CDR1 reads SGHTA; CDR2 reads FQGTGA. The CDR3 length is 16 residues. The CDR3 nucleotides read TGTGCCAGCAGCTCGGGACTAGCGGGAGGGAAGAATGAGCAGTTCTTC. As protein: CASSSGLAGGKNEQFF.

V gene TRBV5-5 combines with J gene TRBJ1-6; 9 bases map to TRBD1. The V and J ends lost 6 bases and 8 bases, in that order; junction bases with no gene match: 9. Looked up from germline, CDR1 is SGHKS and CDR2 is YYEKEE (reference sequence). The CDR3 sequence is 15 residues long. CDR3 sequence: CASIFRTGAHSPLHF. The CDR3, as DNA: TGTGCCAGCATCTTCAGGACAGGGGCGCATTCACCCCTCCACTTT.